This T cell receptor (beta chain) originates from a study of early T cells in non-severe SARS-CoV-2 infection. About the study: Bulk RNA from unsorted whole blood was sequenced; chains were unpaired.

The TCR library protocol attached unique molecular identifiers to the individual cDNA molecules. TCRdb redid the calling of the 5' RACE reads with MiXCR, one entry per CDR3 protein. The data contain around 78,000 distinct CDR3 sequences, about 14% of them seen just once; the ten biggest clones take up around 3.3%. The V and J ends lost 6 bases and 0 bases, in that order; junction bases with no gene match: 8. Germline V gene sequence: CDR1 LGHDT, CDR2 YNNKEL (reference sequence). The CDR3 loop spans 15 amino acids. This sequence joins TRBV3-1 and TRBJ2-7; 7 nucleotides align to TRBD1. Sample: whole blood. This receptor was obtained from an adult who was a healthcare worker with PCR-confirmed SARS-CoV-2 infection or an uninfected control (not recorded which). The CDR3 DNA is TGTGCCAGCAGTACCGAGGGGGCGATCTCCTACGAGCAGTACTTC. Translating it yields CASSTEGAISYEQYF.